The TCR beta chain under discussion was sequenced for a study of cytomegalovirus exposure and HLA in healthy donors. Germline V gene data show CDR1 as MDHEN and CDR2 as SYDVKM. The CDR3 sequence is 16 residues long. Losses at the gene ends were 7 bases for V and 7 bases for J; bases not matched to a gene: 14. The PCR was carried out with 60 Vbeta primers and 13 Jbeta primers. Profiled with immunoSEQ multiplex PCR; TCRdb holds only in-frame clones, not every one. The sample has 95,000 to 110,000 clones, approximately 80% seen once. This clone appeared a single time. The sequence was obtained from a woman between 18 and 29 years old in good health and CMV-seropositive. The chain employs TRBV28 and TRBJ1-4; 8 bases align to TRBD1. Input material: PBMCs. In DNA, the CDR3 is TGTGCCAGCACCGGCCGGCAGGGGGCGATAGGTGAAAAACTGTTTTTT. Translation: CASTGRQGAIGEKLFF.